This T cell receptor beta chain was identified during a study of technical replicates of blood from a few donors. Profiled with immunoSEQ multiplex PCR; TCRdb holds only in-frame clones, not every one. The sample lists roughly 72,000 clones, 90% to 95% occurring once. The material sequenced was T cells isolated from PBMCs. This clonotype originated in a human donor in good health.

CDR3 coding DNA: TGTGCCAGCAGCTTGCCGCAGGGGGCTAACACTGAAGCTTTCTTT. Its translation: CASSLPQGANTEAFF. The chain combines TRBV5-6 with TRBJ1-1, with 8 bases identical to TRBD1. CDR1 is SGHDT, CDR2 YYEEEE, per germline. V trimming: 1 base; J trimming: 2 bases; junction bases outside the gene matches: 4. The CDR3 loop spans 15 amino acids.